This T cell receptor beta chain came from a study of shared clonotypes between healthy human individuals. All of the donors resided in Nashville, Tennessee, and each was a Caucasian adult. When samples were unsorted, tens of millions of PBMCs were used for genomic DNA. Using immunoSEQ multiplex PCR, the repertoire was profiled, and TCRdb retains in-frame clones only, with some absent. The sample comprises about 500,000 clones, roughly four fifths of which are singletons, and approximately 12% rests with the top ten. Sequencing was performed on PBMCs. This TCR was sampled from a woman between 35 and 50 years old in good health. Some clones in this sample may be carry-over from other donors' samples.

The CDR3 loop reads CASSVGISGAAYNEQFF. CDR3 DNA: TGTGCCAGCAGCGTAGGCATTTCGGGAGCCGCCTACAATGAGCAGTTCTTC. The rearrangement links TRBV9 to TRBJ2-1, with D possibly matching TRBD2 (6 bases). The germline V gene has CDR1 SGDLS and CDR2 YYNGEE. The CDR3 loop spans 17 amino acids. V was cut by 0 bases and J by 2 bases, with 15 bases left in between. The full variable domain, in which reference TRBV9 and TRBJ2-1 provide the parts outside the CDR3, is DSGVTQTPKHLITATGQRVTLRCSPRSGDLSVYWYQQSLDQGLQFLIQYYNGEERAKGNILERFSAQQFPDLHSELNLSSLELGDSALYFCASSVGISGAAYNEQFFGPGTRLTVL.